These 29 T cell receptor beta chains originate from one sample sequenced in a study of blood T cell repertoires in COVID-19. Generated by immunoSEQ multiplex PCR, the TCRdb table keeps only in-frame clones and is missing some. The sample yields 65,000 to 70,000 clones, over 65% seen once. The specimen sequenced was peripheral blood. Source of these receptors: a human donor in a cohort sampled during active COVID-19.

This rearrangement joins TRBV6-2 or TRBV6-3 to TRBJ2-7, with D possibly matching TRBD1 (5 bases). Germline assignment: CDR1 MNHEY and CDR2 SVGEGT. The V end was cut by 5 bases, the J end by 2 bases, with 7 bases between. CDR3 size: 12 residues. The CDR3 region is CASSAGTYEQYF. The CDR3 DNA sequence: TGTGCCAGCAGTGCAGGGACCTACGAGCAGTACTTC.

The V and J genes are TRBV2 and TRBJ1-2; 7 bases are a match to TRBD1. Germline CDR1 reads SNHLY; CDR2 reads FYNNEI. The CDR3 totals 15 residues. With 6 bases clipped from V and 2 bases from J, the junction kept 9 bases outside the gene matches. The CDR3 reads CASREPGGFNYGYTF. CDR3 bases: TGTGCCAGCAGGGAACCAGGGGGATTCAACTATGGCTACACCTTC.

The CDR3 coding sequence is TGTGCCAGCAGCTTGGTGGGCAGGGGGAACACTGAAGCTTTCTTT. Translation: CASSLVGRGNTEAFF. The rearrangement links TRBV5-6 to TRBJ1-1, with TRBD1 as a possible D gene (6 bases). Trimming pared 0 bases from V and 1 base from J, leaving 10 bases between. The CDR3 covers 15 residues. Germline V lookup: CDR1 SGHDT, CDR2 YYEEEE.

The CDR3 reads CATSLDLQGNYGYTF. The CDR3 DNA is TGTGCCACCAGCTTAGACCTACAGGGTAACTATGGCTACACCTTC. The chain joins TRBV15 to TRBJ1-2, with D maybe TRBD1 (6 bases). CDR1 is LNHNV and CDR2 is YYDKDF in the germline V gene (reference sequence). The CDR3 loop spans 15 amino acids. The V end lost 5 bases, the J end lost 1 base, and 14 bases lay between the germline ends.

V and J are TRBV5-1 and TRBJ2-2; D is possibly TRBD1 (5 bases). Between the trimmed V and J ends, which lost 0 bases and 2 bases, there was a span of 11 bases. Germline CDR1 is SGHRS and CDR2 is YFSETQ. The CDR3 sequence is 16 residues long. The CDR3 coding sequence is TGCGCCAGCAGCTTGGGTCAGGGTGTAAACACCGGGGAGCTGTTTTTT. This encodes CASSLGQGVNTGELFF.

V is TRBV28 and J is TRBJ2-2, with 14 positions matching TRBD2. V dropped 5 bases and J dropped 6; count of bases not matched to a gene: 5. The CDR3 length is 16 residues. Germline CDR1 is MDHEN and CDR2 is SYDVKM. Written as DNA, the CDR3 is TGTGCCAGCAGTCCCCGACTAGCGGGAGGGTCCGGGGAGCTGTTTTTT. Encoded protein: CASSPRLAGGSGELFF. Complete variable domain (other parts from reference TRBV28 and TRBJ2-2): DVKVTQSSRYLVKRTGEKVFLECVQDMDHENMFWYRQDPGLGLRLIYFSYDVKMKEKGDIPEGYSVSREKKERFSLILESASTNQTSMYLCASSPRLAGGSGELFFGEGSRLTVL.

The J gene is TRBJ2-7, the V gene TRBV5-4; 8 bases line up with TRBD2. V dropped 4 bases and J dropped 0; count of bases not matched to a gene: 9. This CDR3 spans 16 amino acids. Germline V gene data show CDR1 as SGHNT and CDR2 as YYREEE (reference sequence). CDR3 region: CASSRPSGSSSYEQYF. The CDR3 nucleotides are TGTGCCAGCAGCCGACCGAGCGGGAGTAGCTCCTACGAGCAGTACTTC.

This sequence joins TRBV28 and TRBJ2-5; 7 positions match TRBD1. This CDR3 region has 17 residues. After removal of 5 bases from V and 5 bases from J, the junction contained 17 bases not matched to a gene. Germline V CDR1 and CDR2: MDHEN, SYDVKM. Written as DNA, the CDR3 is TGTGCCAGCAGTCCCCGCCCCCCGCGACAGGGTTTGGAGACCCAGTACTTC. It codes for CASSPRPPRQGLETQYF.

This clone came up once. This rearrangement joins TRBV18 to TRBJ2-7, with a possible D match to TRBD1 (6 bases). Per the germline V gene, CDR1 is KGHSH and CDR2 is LQKENI. Trimming removed 3 bases at V and 4 bases at J, with 7 bases between. CDR3 length: 12 residues. Written as DNA, the CDR3 is TGTGCCAGCTCACCGGACAGATACGAGCAGTACTTC. The encoded protein is CASSPDRYEQYF.

CDR3 amino acids: CASSYGTGAEAFF. The CDR3 DNA follows: TGTGCCAGCAGTTACGGGACAGGGGCTGAAGCTTTCTTT. The chain recombines TRBV6-2 or TRBV6-3 with TRBJ1-1; 10 bases agree with TRBD1. This CDR3 contains 13 residues. Trimming cost V 2 bases and J 6 bases; bases outside gene matches: 0. CDR1 and CDR2 (germline): MNHEY, SVGEGT.

The rearrangement links TRBV4-3 to TRBJ2-3, with a tentative D call TRBD2 (6 bases). The V gene's germline CDR1 is LGHNA and CDR2 YSLEER. The CDR3 length is 12 residues. V was shortened by 5 bases and J by 8 bases, with 11 bases between the two germline ends. This chain's CDR3 is CASSWEEGTQYF. The CDR3 region has the DNA TGCGCCAGCAGCTGGGAGGAGGGTACGCAGTATTTT.

The chain carries TRBV6-4 and TRBJ2-3; a possible D gene is TRBD2 (6 bases). From germline, CDR1 is MRHNA and CDR2 SNTAGT. The CDR3 is 13 amino acids. Between the trimmed V and J ends, which lost 5 bases and 4 bases, there was a span of 10 bases. The CDR3 region has the DNA TGTGCCAGCAGTAAGGACTATCCAGATACGCAGTATTTT. This codes for CASSKDYPDTQYF.

The chain carries TRBV11-2 and TRBJ2-5; 11 nucleotides match TRBD2. Germline V gene sequence: CDR1 SGHAT, CDR2 FQNNGV. This CDR3 comprises 15 residues. The J segment lost 4 bases and the V segment lost 5 bases, leaving 6 bases of the junction unmatched. CDR3 coding DNA: TGTGCCAGCAGCCCGACTAGCGGGATGGGAGAGACCCAGTACTTC. This translates into CASSPTSGMGETQYF.

J is TRBJ1-1 and V is TRBV28, with D hard to call. This CDR3 region has 11 residues. Trimming removed 8 bases from V and 0 bases from J, with 4 bases in between. CDR1 and CDR2 from the germline V gene are MDHEN and SYDVKM. The CDR3 here is CASHLNTEAFF. The CDR3 region has the DNA TGTGCCAGCCATCTGAACACTGAAGCTTTCTTT.

This clone is a singleton in its sample. This sequence joins TRBV6-2 or TRBV6-3 and TRBJ1-2; tentatively, D is TRBD1 (5 bases). CDR1 and CDR2 (germline): MNHEY, SVGEGT. The CDR3 loop spans 15 amino acids. The V gene lost 0 bases and the J gene lost 2 bases, with 10 bases spanning the gap. The CDR3 reads CASSYSWRQNYGYTF. CDR3 in DNA: TGTGCCAGCAGTTACTCGTGGAGACAGAACTATGGCTACACCTTC.

This clone was seen a handful of times. J is TRBJ1-2 and V is TRBV9; 10 nucleotides line up with TRBD1. This CDR3 spans 15 amino acids. V shed 0 bases, J shed 4 bases, and the junction held 3 bases outside the gene matches. CDR1 SGDLS and CDR2 YYNGEE come from the germline V gene. The DNA for the CDR3 is TGTGCCAGCAGCGTAGAGGGACAGGGGACCTATGGCTACACCTTC. This sequence encodes CASSVEGQGTYGYTF. The full variable domain, rest sourced from reference TRBV9 and TRBJ1-2, is DSGVTQTPKHLITATGQRVTLRCSPRSGDLSVYWYQQSLDQGLQFLIQYYNGEERAKGNILERFSAQQFPDLHSELNLSSLELGDSALYFCASSVEGQGTYGYTFGSGTRLTVV.

This clone was counted a single time. The chain couples TRBV5-4 to TRBJ2-3, with no clear D. CDR1 and CDR2 from the germline V gene are SGHNT and YYREEE (reference sequence). The V end lost 0 bases, the J end lost 2 bases, and 7 bases lay between the germline ends. CDR3 length: 14 residues. The CDR3 region has the DNA TGTGCCAGCAGCTTGGCGGGTACCACAGATACGCAGTATTTT. Encoded protein: CASSLAGTTDTQYF.

CDR3 in amino acids: CASSRTGGIYEQYF. CDR3 bases: TGTGCCAGCAGTCGGACAGGGGGCATATACGAGCAGTACTTC. This sequence joins TRBV6-6 and TRBJ2-7; TRBD1 agrees at 11 bases. V lost 5 bases and J lost 4; bases outside the gene matches: 4. The CDR3 loop spans 14 amino acids. Germline CDR1 reads MNHNY; CDR2 reads SVGAGI (reference sequence).

This sequence joins TRBV6-4 and TRBJ2-4; D not resolved. This CDR3 region has 17 residues. The ends were cut back, 5 bases at V and 0 bases at J, with 17 bases in the middle. In germline, CDR1 is MRHNA, CDR2 SNTAGT. CDR3 in amino acids: CASSSLRSVKAKNIQYF. The CDR3 DNA is TGTGCCAGCAGTTCTCTTCGGTCCGTTAAAGCCAAAAACATTCAGTACTTC.

V usage is TRBV15 and J usage is TRBJ1-5; no definite D call. This CDR3 is built from 15 residues. Germline lookup yields CDR1 LNHNV and CDR2 YYDKDF (reference sequence). V shed 5 bases and J shed 0 bases, with 11 bases lying between them. The chain's CDR3 is CATSPQEDSNQPQHF. The CDR3 DNA reads TGTGCCACCAGCCCACAAGAGGATAGCAATCAGCCCCAGCATTTT.

The chain joins TRBV6-1 to TRBJ2-6; D is unclear. This CDR3 is built from 16 residues. Trimming shortened V by 0 bases and J by 2 bases, and 8 bases separated the two germline ends. The germline V gene encodes CDR1 MNHNS and CDR2 SASEGT. CDR3 amino acids: CASSEAALAGANVLTF. In DNA form, the CDR3 reads TGTGCCAGCAGTGAAGCAGCACTCGCTGGGGCCAACGTCCTGACTTTC.

In its sample, this clone was seen many times. The rearrangement uses TRBV11-2 and TRBJ2-7; weak D call: TRBD2 (5 bases). CDR1 SGHAT and CDR2 FQNNGV come from the germline V gene. V was trimmed by 1 base and J by 2 bases, leaving 12 bases between them. CDR3 size: 15 residues. CDR3 nucleotides: TGTGCCAGCAGCTTAGCCCAGCGGCCGACCTACGAGCAGTACTTC. Protein product: CASSLAQRPTYEQYF.

The chain couples TRBV6-6 to TRBJ2-3; perhaps TRBD1 as D (7 bases). This CDR3 comprises 16 residues. Germline V lookup: CDR1 MNHNY, CDR2 SVGAGI (reference sequence). Trimming shortened V by 4 bases and J by 0 bases, and 14 bases separated the two germline ends. As DNA, the CDR3 is TGTGCCAGCAGTTCTCAGGGGGGTACGAGCACAGATACGCAGTATTTT. Translated, it gives CASSSQGGTSTDTQYF.

The V call is TRBV28, the J call TRBJ2-7; 9 bases agree with TRBD1. This CDR3 is built from 15 residues. The ends lost 5 bases at V and 2 bases at J; junction bases unmatched: 7. The germline CDR1 and CDR2 sequences are MDHEN and SYDVKM. In DNA form, the CDR3 reads TGTGCCAGCAGTAGAACAGGGGGCCCAACCTACGAGCAGTACTTC. This codes for CASSRTGGPTYEQYF.

V usage is TRBV5-4 and J usage is TRBJ2-1, with a weak D call TRBD2 (5 bases). CDR3 length: 11 amino acids. Germline V CDR1 and CDR2: SGHNT, YYREEE (reference sequence). Trimming shortened V by 3 bases and J by 10 bases, and 8 bases separated the two germline ends. The CDR3 DNA sequence: TGTGCCAGCAGCTCGGGGTTCGAGCAGTTCTTC. It encodes CASSSGFEQFF.

The V and J genes are TRBV3-1 (or the pseudogene TRBV3-2) and TRBJ2-5; D is possibly TRBD1 (7 bases). V was clipped by 0 bases and J by 4 bases, with 15 bases between them. From germline, CDR1 is LGHDT and CDR2 YNNKEL (reference sequence). CDR3 length: 16 residues. CDR3 coding DNA: TGTGCCAGCAGCCAAGATCCGGGGGCAGGGGGAGAGACCCAGTACTTC. It specifies CASSQDPGAGGETQYF.

The chain links TRBV16 to TRBJ2-3; 7 nucleotides line up with TRBD1. V was pared by 1 base and J by 3 bases, with 10 bases of the junction left unmatched. From germline, CDR1 is KGHSY and CDR2 FQNENV. The CDR3 length is 17 residues. This CDR3 is CASSQYEGQKETDTQYF. Written as DNA, the CDR3 is TGTGCCAGCAGCCAATATGAGGGACAGAAGGAAACAGATACGCAGTATTTT.

CDR3 amino acids: CASSLAGTRQETQYF. CDR3 sequence (DNA): TGTGCCAGCAGCTTAGCAGGGACTCGACAAGAGACCCAGTACTTC. This chain uses TRBV11-3 with TRBJ2-5, with D perhaps matching TRBD2 (6 bases). The germline V and J ends were trimmed by 1 base and 2 bases, with 11 bases remaining between them. The CDR3 is 15 amino acids. Germline CDR1 is SGHNT and CDR2 is YENEEA. Together with reference TRBV11-3 and TRBJ2-5, the CDR3 gives the full variable domain: EAGVVQSPRYKIIEKKQPVAFWCNPISGHNTLYWYLQNLGQGPELLIRYENEEAVDDSQLPKDRFSAERLKGVDSTLKIQPAELGDSAVYLCASSLAGTRQETQYFGPGTRLLVL.

In this sample, this clone turned up a few times. The chain combines TRBV9 with TRBJ1-3, with a possible D match to TRBD1 (6 bases). Germline CDR1 and CDR2: SGDLS and YYNGEE. The CDR3 extends over 16 amino acids. V lost 4 bases to trimming and J lost 0 bases, with 14 bases between them. The CDR3 DNA is TGTGCCAGCAGCTCCACGGGACAACTCTCTGGAAACACCATATATTTT. Amino acids: CASSSTGQLSGNTIYF.